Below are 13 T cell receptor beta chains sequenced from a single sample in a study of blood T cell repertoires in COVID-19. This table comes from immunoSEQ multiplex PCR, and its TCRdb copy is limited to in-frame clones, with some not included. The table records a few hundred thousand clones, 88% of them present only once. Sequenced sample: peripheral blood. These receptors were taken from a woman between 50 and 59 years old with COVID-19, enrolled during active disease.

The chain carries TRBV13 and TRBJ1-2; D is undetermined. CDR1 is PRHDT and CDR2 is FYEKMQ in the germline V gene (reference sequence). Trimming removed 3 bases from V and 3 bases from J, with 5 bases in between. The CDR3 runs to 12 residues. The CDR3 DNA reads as TGTGCCAGCAGCTTCCAGTACTATGGCTACACCTTC. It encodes CASSFQYYGYTF.

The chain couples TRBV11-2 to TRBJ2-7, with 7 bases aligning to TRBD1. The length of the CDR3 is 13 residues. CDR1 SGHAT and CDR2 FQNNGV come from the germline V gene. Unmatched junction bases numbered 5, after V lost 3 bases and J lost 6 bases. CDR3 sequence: CASSFRQGGEQYF. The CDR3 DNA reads TGTGCCAGCAGCTTTAGACAGGGTGGCGAGCAGTACTTC.

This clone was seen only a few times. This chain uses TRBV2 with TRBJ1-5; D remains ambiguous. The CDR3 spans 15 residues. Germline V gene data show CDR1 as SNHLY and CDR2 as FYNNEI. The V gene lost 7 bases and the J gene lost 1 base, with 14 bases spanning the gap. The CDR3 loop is CASKESWVSNQPQHF. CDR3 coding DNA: TGTGCCAGCAAGGAGAGTTGGGTGAGCAATCAGCCCCAGCATTTT.

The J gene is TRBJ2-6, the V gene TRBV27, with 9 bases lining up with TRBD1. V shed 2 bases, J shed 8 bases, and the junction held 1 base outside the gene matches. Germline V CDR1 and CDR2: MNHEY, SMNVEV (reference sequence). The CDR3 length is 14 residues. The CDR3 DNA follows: TGTGCCAGCAGTTTAGGGACAGGGACCAACGTCCTGACTTTC. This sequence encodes CASSLGTGTNVLTF.

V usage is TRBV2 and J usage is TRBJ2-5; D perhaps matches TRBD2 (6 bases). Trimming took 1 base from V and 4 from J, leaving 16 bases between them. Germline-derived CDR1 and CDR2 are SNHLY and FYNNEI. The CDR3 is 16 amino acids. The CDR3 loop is CASSEDVGGGGETQYF. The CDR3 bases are TGTGCCAGCAGTGAAGACGTGGGGGGAGGAGGAGAGACCCAGTACTTC.

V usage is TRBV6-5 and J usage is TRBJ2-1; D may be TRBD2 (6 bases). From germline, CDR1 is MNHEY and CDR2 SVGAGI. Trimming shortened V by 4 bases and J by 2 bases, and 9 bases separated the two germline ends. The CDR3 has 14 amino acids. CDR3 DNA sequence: TGTGCCAGCAGTTTAGGCGGGGCCTACAATGAGCAGTTCTTC. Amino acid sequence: CASSLGGAYNEQFF.

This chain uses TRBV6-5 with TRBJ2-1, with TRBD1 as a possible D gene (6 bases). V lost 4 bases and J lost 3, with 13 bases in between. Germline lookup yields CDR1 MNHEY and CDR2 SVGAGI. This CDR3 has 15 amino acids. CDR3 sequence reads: CASSLTGPYYNEQFF. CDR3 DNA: TGTGCCAGCAGTTTGACAGGTCCGTACTACAATGAGCAGTTCTTC.

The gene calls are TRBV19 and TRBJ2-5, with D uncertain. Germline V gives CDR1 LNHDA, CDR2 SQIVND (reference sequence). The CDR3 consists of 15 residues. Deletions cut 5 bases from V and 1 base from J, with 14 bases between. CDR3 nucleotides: TGTGCCAGTAGTCCCACACCGCCCCCCCAAGAGACCCAGTACTTC. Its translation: CASSPTPPPQETQYF.

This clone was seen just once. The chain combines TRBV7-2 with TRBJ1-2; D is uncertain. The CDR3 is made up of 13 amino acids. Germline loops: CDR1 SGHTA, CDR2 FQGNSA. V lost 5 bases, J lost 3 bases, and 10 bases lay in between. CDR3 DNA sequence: TGTGCCAGCAGCGAGAGCCCTTACTATGGCTACACCTTC. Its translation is CASSESPYYGYTF.

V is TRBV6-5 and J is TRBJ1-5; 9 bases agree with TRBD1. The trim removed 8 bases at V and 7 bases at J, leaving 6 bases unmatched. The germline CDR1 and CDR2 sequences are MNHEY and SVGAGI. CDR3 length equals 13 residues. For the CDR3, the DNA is TGTGCCAGCCAACAGGGGGCGGGACAGCCCCAGCATTTT. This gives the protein CASQQGAGQPQHF.

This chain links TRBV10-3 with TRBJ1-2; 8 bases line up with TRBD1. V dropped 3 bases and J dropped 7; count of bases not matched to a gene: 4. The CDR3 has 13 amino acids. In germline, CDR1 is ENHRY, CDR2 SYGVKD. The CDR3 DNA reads TGTGCCATCAGTGATGACAGGGGAGGTGGCTACACCTTC. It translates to CAISDDRGGGYTF.

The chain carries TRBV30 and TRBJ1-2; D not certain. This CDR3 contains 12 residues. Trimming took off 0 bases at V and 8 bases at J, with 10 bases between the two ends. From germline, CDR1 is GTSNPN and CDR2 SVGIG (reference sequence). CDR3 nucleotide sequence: TGTGCCTGGAGTGTAAATGGCCCGGGCTACACCTTC. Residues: CAWSVNGPGYTF.

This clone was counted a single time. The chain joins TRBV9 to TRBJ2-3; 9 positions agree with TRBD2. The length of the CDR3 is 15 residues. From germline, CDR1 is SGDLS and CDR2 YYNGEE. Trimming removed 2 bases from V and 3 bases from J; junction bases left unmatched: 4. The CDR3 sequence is CASSVFAGGTDTQYF. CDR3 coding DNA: TGTGCCAGCAGCGTCTTTGCGGGGGGGACAGATACGCAGTATTTT. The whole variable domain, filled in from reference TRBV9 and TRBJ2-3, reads DSGVTQTPKHLITATGQRVTLRCSPRSGDLSVYWYQQSLDQGLQFLIQYYNGEERAKGNILERFSAQQFPDLHSELNLSSLELGDSALYFCASSVFAGGTDTQYFGPGTRLTVL.